A single T cell receptor (beta chain) is shown here with its context. The record originates from a study of blood T cell repertoires in COVID-19. In the original processing: Using reference gene primer amplification, nucleated cell counts were estimated. Repertoires were generated with immunoSEQ multiplex PCR, while TCRdb's copy carries only in-frame clones and drops some. V and J calls and clone size are given by that table; D and trimming were obtained from the DNA. The sample contains some 330,000 clones, more than 75% of which appear only once. Germline CDR1 and CDR2: LGHDT and YNNKEL (reference sequence). J was trimmed by 2 bases and V by 1 base; bases with no gene match: 21. This CDR3 contains 22 residues.

Sequences were obtained from peripheral blood. The source is a woman aged 45 to 65 with active or convalescent COVID-19. This chain uses TRBV3-1 (or the pseudogene TRBV3-2) with TRBJ2-3; TRBD2 agrees at 10 bases. The CDR3 loop reads CASSQVRPSGRRAPRDTDTQYF. CDR3 DNA sequence: TGTGCCAGCAGCCAAGTTCGTCCTAGCGGGAGAAGGGCCCCAAGGGACACAGATACGCAGTATTTT.